The present T cell receptor (beta chain) was sequenced within a study of shared clonotypes between healthy human individuals. Turning to this clone: What it binds is unknown.

General study findings and limits: Sampling covered nothing but blood. Tissue TCR repertoires likely differ from those found in blood.

Measured with immunoSEQ multiplex PCR; TCRdb has only the in-frame clones, and not every one. Of more than 2 million clones listed, approximately 94% were seen once; the top ten hold around 0.13%. The CDR3 length is 13 residues. The V end was cut by 3 bases, the J end by 9 bases, with 12 bases between. The V gene's germline CDR1 is LNHDA and CDR2 SQIVND (reference sequence). Donors, healthy HIV-negative adults, lacked recent acute infections or vaccinations. V usage is TRBV19 and J usage is TRBJ2-4; a possible D gene is TRBD2 (6 bases). The specimen was naive CD4+ T cells sorted from blood. Documented subset: CD45RA+ positively selected. The sequence was obtained from a man aged 18-30 years in good health. Written as DNA, the CDR3 is TGTGCCAGTAGTATGGGACCCGGGGGCATTCAGTACTTC. This sequence encodes CASSMGPGGIQYF.